These 2 T cell receptor beta chains were sequenced from one sample in a study of blood T cells in healthy people across ages (dated by TCRdb to 2014 to 2015). To prepare the library, 5' RACE was applied. TCRdb names Illumina HiSeq 2500 as the instrument used. The second PCR ran for roughly 6 to 11 cycles and used a J-beta primer mix along with a sample-barcoded 5' primer. The public sequencing data were trimmed at Q25 with fastp and processed into clonotypes with MiXCR by TCRdb, which kept only in-frame beta chains. Each entry merges the rows of one CDR3 protein and shows their most common DNA and genes. Present in this sample are some 750,000 distinct CDR3 sequences, about 20% of which were seen just once. 22% of the sample comes from the top ten. The specimen was blood. These receptors were taken from a man in his 70s in good health.

The genes are TRBV20-1 and TRBJ2-5; D not certain. From germline, CDR1 is DFQATT and CDR2 SNEGSKA (reference sequence). The CDR3 loop spans 13 amino acids. V lost 3 bases and J lost 0, with 8 bases in between. The CDR3 DNA reads as TGCAGTGCTAGGAGAACCAACCAAGAGACCCAGTACTTC. Translating it yields CSARRTNQETQYF.

This sequence joins TRBV20-1 and TRBJ2-7; 8 positions agree with TRBD1. This CDR3 region has 14 residues. V lost 6 bases, J lost 4 bases, and 11 bases stayed unmatched. Per the germline V gene, CDR1 is DFQATT and CDR2 is SNEGSKA (reference sequence). CDR3 sequence (DNA): TGCAGTGCCCCCCCCGGACAGGGTTCATACGAGCAGTACTTC. This translates into CSAPPGQGSYEQYF.